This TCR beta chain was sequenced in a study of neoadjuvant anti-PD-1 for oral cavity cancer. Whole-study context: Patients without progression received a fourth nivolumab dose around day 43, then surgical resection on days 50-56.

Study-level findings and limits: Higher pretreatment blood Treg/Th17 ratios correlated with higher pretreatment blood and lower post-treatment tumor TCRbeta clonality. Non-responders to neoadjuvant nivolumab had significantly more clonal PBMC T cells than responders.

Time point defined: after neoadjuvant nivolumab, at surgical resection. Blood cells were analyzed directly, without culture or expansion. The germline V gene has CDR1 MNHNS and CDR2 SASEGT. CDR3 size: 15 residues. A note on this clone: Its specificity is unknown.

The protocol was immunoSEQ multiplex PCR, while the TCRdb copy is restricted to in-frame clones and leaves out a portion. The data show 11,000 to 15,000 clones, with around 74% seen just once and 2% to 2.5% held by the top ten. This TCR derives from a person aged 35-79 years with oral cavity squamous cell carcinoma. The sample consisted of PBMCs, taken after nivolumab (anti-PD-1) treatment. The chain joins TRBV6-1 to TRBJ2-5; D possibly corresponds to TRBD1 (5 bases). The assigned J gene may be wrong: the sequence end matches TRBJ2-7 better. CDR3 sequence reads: CASSEGLLNSYEQYF. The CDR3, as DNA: TGTGCCAGCAGTGAGGGGCTCCTTAACTCCTACGAGCAGTACTTC.